A selection of T cell receptor beta chains follows, all from one sample in a study of cytomegalovirus exposure and HLA in healthy donors. Some clones are missing from TCRdb's copy, which holds only in-frame ones; the method was immunoSEQ multiplex PCR. The data hold 65,000 to 100,000 clones, with over 70% observed a single time. Sample: PBMCs. These receptor sequences come from a man aged 35 to 55 in good health and CMV-seronegative. The CDR3 runs from the conserved cysteine through the conserved F or W. A D gene is named only where the DNA matches it firmly. Some rows have no size entry. The others give once, few or many, or a class for an expanded clone.

d_call	j_call	clone_size	cdr3_length	v_call	cdr3_nt	cdr3_aa
TRBD1	TRBJ1-5	NA	13	TRBV6-1	TGTGCCAGCAGCGGGACAGGGGATCAGCCCCAGCATTTT	CASSGTGDQPQHF
NA	TRBJ2-6	NA	17	TRBV7-3	TGTGCCAGCAGCCTCGTTAGGAGTCGCTCTGGGGCCAACGTCCTGACTTTC	CASSLVRSRSGANVLTF
NA	TRBJ2-5	NA	15	TRBV4-3	TGCGCCAGCAGCCAAGAACGCGGGGGCCCAGGGACCCAGTACTTC	CASSQERGGPGTQYF
TRBD2	TRBJ2-3	once	12	TRBV7-2	TGTGCCAGCAGCTTAAGTCCGGGGGGGCAGTATTTT	CASSLSPGGQYF
TRBD2	TRBJ2-2	NA	15	TRBV2	TGTGCCAGCGGGGGGACTAGCGGGGCGGTCGGGGAGCTGTTTTTT	CASGGTSGAVGELFF
TRBD1	TRBJ2-3	NA	15	TRBV7-2	TGTGCCAGCAGCTTAGGTACAGGGGGTTCAGATACGCAGTATTTT	CASSLGTGGSDTQYF
NA	TRBJ1-2	few	14	TRBV18	TGTGCCAGCTCACCATCTTCGCAAAAGGAGGGCTACACCTTC	CASSPSSQKEGYTF
NA	TRBJ2-1	NA	14	TRBV7-3	TGTGCCAGCAGCTTAGAGAGAGGATACAATGAGCAGTTCTTC	CASSLERGYNEQFF
TRBD1	TRBJ2-2	NA	15	TRBV14	TGTGCCAGCAGCGGGGACAGTTTCGCCACCGGGGAGCTGTTTTTT	CASSGDSFATGELFF
NA	TRBJ1-5	NA	15	TRBV6-5	TGTGCCAGCAGCAGCGGGACGGCCAGAAATCAGCCCCAGCATTTT	CASSSGTARNQPQHF
TRBD2	TRBJ2-5	NA	16	TRBV9	TGTGCCAGCAGCGTAGCGGGACTAGCGGGGGGAGAGACCCAGTACTTC	CASSVAGLAGGETQYF
NA	TRBJ2-3	NA	17	TRBV28	TGTGCCAGCAGTCTTCGGACAGTCCAAAAATTCACAGATACGCAGTATTTT	CASSLRTVQKFTDTQYF